The sequence of this T cell receptor beta chain was determined in a study of blood T cell repertoires in COVID-19. Note on this clone: The sample contains more than one DNA sequence encoding this CDR3.

Authors' data handling: For nucleated cells, counts were estimated from reference gene primer amplification. Measured with immunoSEQ multiplex PCR; TCRdb has only the in-frame clones, and not every one. Clone size and the V and J calls come from that table; the DNA yielded D and trimming. Among some 490,000 clones listed, roughly nine tenths were seen once. Trimming pared 0 bases from V and 3 bases from J, leaving 8 bases between. The CDR3 runs to 14 residues. Germline loops: CDR1 SGDLS, CDR2 YYNGEE. Those who participated ranged in age from about 18 to 89 years and resided in 20 to 30 US areas. Participants reported their clinical history, and cohort assignment relied on those reports.

The V call is TRBV9, the J call TRBJ2-3; weak D call: TRBD2 (6 bases). The sequencing input was PBMCs or T cells enriched from blood (not recorded which). This sequence originates from a woman aged 60-70 years who had recovered from COVID-19. The CDR3 is CASSVVAGTDTQYF. CDR3 in DNA: TGTGCCAGCAGCGTAGTGGCGGGGACAGATACGCAGTATTTT.